These 8 T cell receptor beta chains came from one sample sequenced in a study of shared clonotypes between healthy human individuals (dated by TCRdb to about 2020). The library was obtained by the immunoSEQ multiplex PCR assay. Sourced from immuneACCESS, this table was stored by TCRdb with only in-frame sequences that have V and J called. A share of the clones is absent; for the studies checked, an unresolved V gene accounts for under half, and the remainder has no known explanation. In this sample the table shows 550,000 to 750,000 clones, nearly 97% of which occur a single time. Together, the top ten hold roughly 0.1% of the sample. For the CD8 naive samples, CD45RO-negative cells were positively selected for CCR7, yielding a CD45RA+CCR7+ population from which TemRA cells were excluded. What was sequenced was naive CD8+ T cells sorted from blood. Sample cell subset or site, as interpreted from the label and publication: CD45RA+CCR7+. These receptors were obtained from a young woman in good health.

The chain combines TRBV28 with TRBJ2-7; D may be TRBD2 (5 bases). The germline gives CDR1 MDHEN, CDR2 SYDVKM. The CDR3 has 17 residues. V dropped 6 bases and J dropped 3 bases, with 24 bases sitting between them. CDR3 bases: TGTGCCAGCAGCCGACCCGCGGATGAGAAAGGAGGCTACGAGCAGTACTTC. This gives the protein CASSRPADEKGGYEQYF.

The chain couples TRBV28 to TRBJ2-3, with TRBD2 matching 7 bases. This CDR3 is built from 13 residues. Germline V gives CDR1 MDHEN, CDR2 SYDVKM. Unmatched junction bases numbered 1, after V lost 3 bases and J lost 4 bases. CDR3 coding DNA: TGTGCCAGCAGTTTGCGGGGGTCAGATACGCAGTATTTT. Translated: CASSLRGSDTQYF. The full variable domain, its missing parts supplied by reference TRBV28 and TRBJ2-3, is DVKVTQSSRYLVKRTGEKVFLECVQDMDHENMFWYRQDPGLGLRLIYFSYDVKMKEKGDIPEGYSVSREKKERFSLILESASTNQTSMYLCASSLRGSDTQYFGPGTRLTVL.

The chain uses TRBV7-9 and TRBJ1-1, with 8 positions matching TRBD1. CDR1 and CDR2 from the germline V gene are SEHNR and FQNEAQ (reference sequence). The junction had 3 bases not matched to a gene; V was cut back by 5 bases and J by 1 base. This CDR3 spans 14 amino acids. The CDR3, as DNA: TGTGCCAGCAGCCAGGACAGGGAGAACACTGAAGCTTTCTTT. Protein: CASSQDRENTEAFF.

The chain combines TRBV7-8 with TRBJ2-1; a weak D match, TRBD1 (6 bases). The germline V gene has CDR1 SGHVS and CDR2 FQNEAQ. V was clipped by 2 bases and J by 3 bases, with 11 bases between them. The CDR3 length is 15 residues. Here the CDR3 DNA reads TGTGCCAGCAGCTTAAGGGGGACCTACTACAATGAGCAGTTCTTC. This encodes CASSLRGTYYNEQFF.

This chain uses TRBV28 with TRBJ2-1; 10 bases map to TRBD2. CDR1 MDHEN and CDR2 SYDVKM come from the germline V gene. V was clipped by 6 bases and J by 4 bases; unmatched bases: 6. This CDR3 spans 15 amino acids. CDR3 protein: CASRSGTSAYNEQFF. The CDR3 DNA follows: TGTGCCAGCAGATCCGGGACTAGCGCTTACAATGAGCAGTTCTTC.

The rearrangement uses TRBV21-1 and TRBJ2-7; the DNA was not used to check the table's D call, TRBD2. TRBV21-1 is assigned pseudogene status. This CDR3 region has 16 residues. The CDR3 loop reads CASSKGGTSGRYEQYF. The CDR3 DNA sequence: TGTGCCAGCAGCAAAGGGGGGACTAGCGGGAGGTACGAGCAGTACTTC.

Only one count was recorded for this clone. This chain uses TRBV2 with TRBJ2-7, with a weak D call TRBD1 (6 bases). CDR3 size: 15 residues. Trimming left V 8 bases short and J 2 bases short, with 19 bases between. Germline loops: CDR1 SNHLY, CDR2 FYNNEI. CDR3 nucleotides: TGTGCCAGCCAATCAGGGGACCTAAGCCCCTACGAGCAGTACTTC. This translates into CASQSGDLSPYEQYF.

This rearrangement joins TRBV11-3 to TRBJ2-3; D is undetermined. Germline CDR1 and CDR2: SGHNT and YENEEA. V was shortened by 8 bases and J by 0 bases, with 9 bases between the two germline ends. The CDR3 sequence is 13 residues long. CDR3 in amino acids: CASSSDSTDTQYF. Written as DNA, the CDR3 is TGTGCCAGCTCGAGCGATAGCACAGATACGCAGTATTTT.